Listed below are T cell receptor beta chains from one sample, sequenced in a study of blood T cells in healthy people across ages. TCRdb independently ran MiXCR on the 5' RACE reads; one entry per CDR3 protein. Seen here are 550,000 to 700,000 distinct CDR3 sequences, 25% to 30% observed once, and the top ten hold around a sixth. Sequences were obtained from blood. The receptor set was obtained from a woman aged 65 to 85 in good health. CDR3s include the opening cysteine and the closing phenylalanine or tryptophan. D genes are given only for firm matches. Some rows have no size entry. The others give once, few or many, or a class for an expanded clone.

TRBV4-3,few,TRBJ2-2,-,TGCGCCAGCAGCCACCCAGGGGAGACCGGGGAGCTGTTTTTT,CASSHPGETGELFF
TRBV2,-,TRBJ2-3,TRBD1,TGTGCCAGCAGTGAAGTGACAGGGGGCATCACAGATACGCAGTATTTT,CASSEVTGGITDTQYF
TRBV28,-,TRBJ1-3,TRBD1,TGTGCCAGCAGTCTGAGACAGGGAGGAAACACCATATATTTT,CASSLRQGGNTIYF
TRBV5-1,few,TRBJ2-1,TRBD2,TGCGCCAGCAGCTTTAGCGGGGGCTACTACAATGAGCAGTTCTTC,CASSFSGGYYNEQFF
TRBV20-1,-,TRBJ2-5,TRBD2,TGCAGTGCCGCGGGGGGGGTCAGCCAAGAGACCCAGTACTTC,CSAAGGVSQETQYF
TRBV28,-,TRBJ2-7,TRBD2,TGTGCCAGCAGCCGGGGACTAGCGGGAGATTACCACGAGCAGTACTTC,CASSRGLAGDYHEQYF
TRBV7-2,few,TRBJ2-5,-,TGTGCCAGCAGCTATAGGACAGCCGGAGGTCCCCAGTACTTC,CASSYRTAGGPQYF
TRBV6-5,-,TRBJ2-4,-,TGTGCCAGCAGTTACTTAGGGGTAGTGTACTTC,CASSYLGVVYF
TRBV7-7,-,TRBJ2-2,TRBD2,TGTGCCAGCAGCTTTTCAAGCGGGGGTAGCACCGGGGAGCTGTTTTTT,CASSFSSGGSTGELFF
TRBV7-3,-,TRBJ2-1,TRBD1,TGTGCCAGCAGCCCGACAGGGGGCATAGTGAATGAGCAGTTCTTC,CASSPTGGIVNEQFF
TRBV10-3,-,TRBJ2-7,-,TGTGCCATCAGTGAGTCCCGTTCCTACGAGCAGTACTTC,CAISESRSYEQYF
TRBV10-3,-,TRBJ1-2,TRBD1,TGTGCCATCAGTGAGCGAGGACAGGGGGACTATGGCTACACCTTC,CAISERGQGDYGYTF
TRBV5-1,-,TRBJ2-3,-,TGCGCCAGCAGCTTACTACAGGACAGAAACACAGATACGCAGTATTTT,CASSLLQDRNTDTQYF
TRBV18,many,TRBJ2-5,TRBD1,TGTGCCAGCTCACCAGACAGGGGGCTCGGAGAGACCCAGTACTTC,CASSPDRGLGETQYF
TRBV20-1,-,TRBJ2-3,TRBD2,TGCAGTGCGGGGGGGACTAGCGGCACAGATACGCAGTATTTT,CSAGGTSGTDTQYF
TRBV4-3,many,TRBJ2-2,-,TGCGCCAGCAGCCCAAAAGGCGGGACGAACACCGGGGAGCTGTTTTTT,CASSPKGGTNTGELFF
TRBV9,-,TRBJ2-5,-,TGTGCCAGCAGCGGCTACCAGACTCAAGAGACCCAGTACTTC,CASSGYQTQETQYF
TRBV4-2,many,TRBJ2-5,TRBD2,TGTGCCAGCAGCCAAGATCCCAGCGGGGGGAGGGAGACCCAGTACTTC,CASSQDPSGGRETQYF
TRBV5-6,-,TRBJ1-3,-,TGTGCCAGCAGCTTCGGCAGGGTTGGAAACACCATATATTTT,CASSFGRVGNTIYF
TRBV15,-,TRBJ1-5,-,TGTGCCACCAGCCCCGACCAAGATACGCAGCATTTT,CATSPDQDTQHF
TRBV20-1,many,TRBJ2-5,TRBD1,TGCAGTGCTTCGGACAGGGAAGAGACCCAGTACTTC,CSASDREETQYF
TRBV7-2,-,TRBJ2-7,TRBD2,TGTGCCAGCAGCTGGGACGGGGGGTCCTACGAGCAGTACTTC,CASSWDGGSYEQYF
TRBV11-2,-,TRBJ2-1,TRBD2,TGTGCCAGCAGCTTAACCGTCCGGGGGGGCCGTGAGCAGTTCTTC,CASSLTVRGGREQFF
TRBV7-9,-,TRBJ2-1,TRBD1,TGTGCCAGCAGCTTTTCCACAGGGGACGAGCAGTTCTTC,CASSFSTGDEQFF
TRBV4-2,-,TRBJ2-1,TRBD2,TGTGCCAGCAGCCAAGAATTCGGGGGGGAGCAGTTCTTC,CASSQEFGGEQFF
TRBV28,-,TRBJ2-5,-,TGTGCCAGCAGCCCAGAAGTTAGGAGGGGGTACCAAGAGACCCAGTACTTC,CASSPEVRRGYQETQYF
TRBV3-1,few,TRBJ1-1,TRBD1,TGTGCCAGCAGACGGACAGGGAGGACTGAAGCTTTCTTT,CASRRTGRTEAFF
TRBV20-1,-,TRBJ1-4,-,TGCAGTGCTGAATCTGATGAAAAACTGTTTTTT,CSAESDEKLFF
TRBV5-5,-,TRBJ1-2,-,TGTGCCAGCAGCTTGGAGCCAGTGAGCTATGGCTACACCTTC,CASSLEPVSYGYTF
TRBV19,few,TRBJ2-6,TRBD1,TGTGCCAGTACGACCGGGACAGGGGTCGCTGGGGCCAACGTCCTGACTTTC,CASTTGTGVAGANVLTF
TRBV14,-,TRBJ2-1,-,TGTGCCAGCAGTTACGACGGAGGGGTTTCCTACAATGAGCAGTTCTTC,CASSYDGGVSYNEQFF
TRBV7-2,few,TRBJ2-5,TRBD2,TGTGCCAGCAGCTTAGCGGGGAGGGCCCAGTACTTC,CASSLAGRAQYF
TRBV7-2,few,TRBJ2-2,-,TGTGCCAGCAGCCGAGCTAACACCGGGGAGCTGTTTTTT,CASSRANTGELFF
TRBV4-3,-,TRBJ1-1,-,TGCGCCAGCAGCCAAGATCGCCCAGCCGAAGCTTTCTTT,CASSQDRPAEAFF
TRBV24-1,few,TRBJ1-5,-,TGCGCCACCAGTGACGGGGCCCGAGGGAGAGAGCCCCAGCATTTT,CATSDGARGREPQHF
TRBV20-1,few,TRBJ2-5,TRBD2,TGCAGTGCCCCGAAAACTAGCGGGGTCCCTGAGACCCAGTACTTC,CSAPKTSGVPETQYF
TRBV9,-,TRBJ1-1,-,TGTGCCAGCAGCGTAGCAACAGGTTATATGAACACTGAAGCTTTCTTT,CASSVATGYMNTEAFF
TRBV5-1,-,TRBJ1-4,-,TGCACCAGCAGCCCCCTTGTCGTGGGTATGGCAACTAATGAAAAACTGTTTTTT,CTSSPLVVGMATNEKLFF
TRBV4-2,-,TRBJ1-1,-,TGTGCCAGCAGCCGCCCAGAGAACACTGAAGCTTTCTTT,CASSRPENTEAFF
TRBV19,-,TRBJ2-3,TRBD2,TGTGCCAGTAGTTCTCGACTAGCGGGGGGGCCGGATACGCAGTATTTT,CASSSRLAGGPDTQYF
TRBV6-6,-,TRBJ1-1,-,TGTGCCAGCAGCCAGGACAGATATGAAGCTTTCTTT,CASSQDRYEAFF
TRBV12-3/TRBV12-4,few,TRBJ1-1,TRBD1,TGTGCCAGCGGCTATTCAGGGGGGAACACTGAAGCTTTCTTT,CASGYSGGNTEAFF
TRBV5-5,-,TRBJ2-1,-,TGTGCCAGCAGCTTGAAGACGGACCCTTACAATGAGCAGTTCTTC,CASSLKTDPYNEQFF
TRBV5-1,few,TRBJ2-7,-,TGCGCCAGCAGTCAAAGAGGTAGCGGCGAGCAGTACTTC,CASSQRGSGEQYF
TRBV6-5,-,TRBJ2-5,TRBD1,TGTGCCAGCAGTTACTCGTTGCAGGGGGCGGGTAGAGAGACCCAGTACTTC,CASSYSLQGAGRETQYF
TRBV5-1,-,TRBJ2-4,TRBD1,TGCGCCAGCAGCAGAAGGACAGGGCAAAACATCCAGTACTTC,CASSRRTGQNIQYF
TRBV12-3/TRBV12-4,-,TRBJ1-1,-,TGTGCCAGCAGTCTTCGACCCTATCTGAACACTGAAGCTTTCTTT,CASSLRPYLNTEAFF
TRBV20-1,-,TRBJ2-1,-,TGCAGTGCTAGAGAGCCCCTCGGAAGACGGAATGAGCAGTTCTTC,CSAREPLGRRNEQFF
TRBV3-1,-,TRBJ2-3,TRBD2,TGTGCCAGCAGCCATGAGTATTCGGGGGGAGAGGATACGCAGTATTTT,CASSHEYSGGEDTQYF